The clone carrying this T cell receptor beta chain is a singleton in its sample. The study counted Cohort 3 donors as recovered given two negative PCRs, clearance, or symptom resolution. These data belong to a study of blood T cell repertoires in COVID-19. As for the study in general: Material from acute and convalescent COVID-19 was sourced from the United States, Italy and Spain.

Per the authors' pipeline: Quantification of nucleated cells was approximated via reference gene primer amplification. Some clones are missing from TCRdb's copy, which holds only in-frame ones; the method was immunoSEQ multiplex PCR. V, J and clone size reflect that table, while D and trimming were determined from the DNA. The sample carries under 200,000 clones, about four fifths recorded once. Sample: PBMCs or T cells enriched from blood (not recorded which). The TCR was taken from a woman aged 60-75 years who had recovered from COVID-19.

In DNA, the CDR3 is TGCAGTGCTAGTCGAAGGGAGGGGATATCCTACGAGCAGTACTTC. Amino acid sequence: CSASRREGISYEQYF. This chain connects TRBV20-1 to TRBJ2-7, with 7 bases that match TRBD2. Looked up from germline, CDR1 is DFQATT and CDR2 is SNEGSKA (reference sequence). The CDR3 spans 15 residues. The ends lost 3 bases at V and 1 base at J; junction bases unmatched: 9.